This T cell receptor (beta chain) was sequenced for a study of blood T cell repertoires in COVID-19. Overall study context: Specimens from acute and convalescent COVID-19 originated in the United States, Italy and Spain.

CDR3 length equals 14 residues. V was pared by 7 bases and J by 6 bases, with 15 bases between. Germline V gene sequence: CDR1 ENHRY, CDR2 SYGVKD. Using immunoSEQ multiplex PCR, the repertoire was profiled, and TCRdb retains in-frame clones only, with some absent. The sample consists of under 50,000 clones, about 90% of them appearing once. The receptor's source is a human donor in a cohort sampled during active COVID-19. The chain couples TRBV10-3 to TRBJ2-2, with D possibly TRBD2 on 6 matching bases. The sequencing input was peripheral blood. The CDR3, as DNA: TGTGCCATCAAACGTCAGGAGGGGCCCGGGGAGCTGTTTTTT. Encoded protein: CAIKRQEGPGELFF.